Listed below are T cell receptor beta chains from one sample, sequenced in a study of shared clonotypes between healthy human individuals. The table came from immunoSEQ multiplex PCR; TCRdb's copy has only in-frame clones and leaves some out. This table has roughly 1,500,000 clones, approximately 98.5% appearing once. The sequenced sample consisted of naive CD4+ T cells sorted from blood. The receptors here all came from a man under 40 in good health. Both conserved end residues are part of each CDR3. D genes are given only for firm matches. Clone size appears in some rows only: once, few, many, or a class for an expanded clone.

v_call: TRBV19; clone_size: once; j_call: TRBJ2-7; d_call: TRBD1; cdr3_aa: CASSLGQGRYEQYF; cdr3_nt: TGTGCCAGTAGTCTGGGACAGGGTCGCTACGAGCAGTACTTC
v_call: TRBV9; clone_size: .; j_call: TRBJ2-7; d_call: .; cdr3_aa: CASSVRLGSEQYF; cdr3_nt: TGTGCCAGCAGCGTCAGGCTGGGATCCGAGCAGTACTTC
v_call: TRBV10-3; clone_size: .; j_call: TRBJ2-2; d_call: TRBD2; cdr3_aa: CAIREGTSYTGELFF; cdr3_nt: TGTGCCATCAGGGAGGGGACTAGCTACACCGGGGAGCTGTTTTTT
v_call: TRBV7-8; clone_size: .; j_call: TRBJ2-1; d_call: .; cdr3_aa: CASSTSRGGGNEQFF; cdr3_nt: TGTGCCAGCAGCACTTCCCGGGGAGGAGGTAATGAGCAGTTCTTC
v_call: TRBV27; clone_size: .; j_call: TRBJ2-1; d_call: .; cdr3_aa: CASRQSTRRYNEQFF; cdr3_nt: TGTGCCAGCAGACAATCTACCAGAAGGTACAATGAGCAGTTCTTC
v_call: TRBV7-9; clone_size: once; j_call: TRBJ1-3; d_call: .; cdr3_aa: CASSSTQPGNTIYF; cdr3_nt: TGTGCCAGCAGCTCGACACAGCCCGGAAACACCATATATTTT
v_call: TRBV5-1; clone_size: .; j_call: TRBJ2-7; d_call: .; cdr3_aa: CASSLGWDSYEQYF; cdr3_nt: TGCGCCAGCAGCTTGGGGTGGGACTCCTACGAGCAGTACTTC
v_call: TRBV29-1; clone_size: .; j_call: TRBJ2-5; d_call: .; cdr3_aa: CSSETRGTQYF; cdr3_nt: TGCAGCTCTGAAACAAGGGGGACCCAGTACTTC
v_call: TRBV6-5; clone_size: .; j_call: TRBJ2-2; d_call: .; cdr3_aa: CASSYSAGPTGELFF; cdr3_nt: TGTGCCAGCAGTTACTCGGCAGGGCCCACCGGGGAGCTGTTTTTT
v_call: TRBV14; clone_size: .; j_call: TRBJ1-5; d_call: .; cdr3_aa: CASNPITPYREVNQPQHF; cdr3_nt: TGTGCCAGCAACCCGATCACCCCTTACAGGGAGGTCAATCAGCCCCAGCATTTT
v_call: TRBV18; clone_size: .; j_call: TRBJ2-5; d_call: TRBD2; cdr3_aa: CASSPLGLDQETQYF; cdr3_nt: TGTGCCAGCTCACCACTAGGACTAGACCAAGAGACCCAGTACTTC
v_call: TRBV30; clone_size: .; j_call: TRBJ2-6; d_call: .; cdr3_aa: CAWGHRTSSGANVLTF; cdr3_nt: TGTGCCTGGGGTCACCGAACCTCTTCTGGGGCCAACGTCCTGACTTTC
v_call: TRBV6-5; clone_size: once; j_call: TRBJ2-1; d_call: .; cdr3_aa: CASSYRDNEQFF; cdr3_nt: TGTGCCAGCAGTTACCGGGACAATGAGCAGTTCTTC
v_call: TRBV11-3; clone_size: .; j_call: TRBJ2-1; d_call: TRBD2; cdr3_aa: CASSRIAGVGQFF; cdr3_nt: TGTGCCAGCAGCCGCATAGCGGGAGTGGGGCAGTTCTTC
v_call: TRBV28; clone_size: .; j_call: TRBJ2-3; d_call: .; cdr3_aa: CASSFPSIRVTDTQYF; cdr3_nt: TGTGCCAGCAGTTTCCCCTCGATTCGGGTGACAGATACGCAGTATTTT
v_call: TRBV6-5; clone_size: .; j_call: TRBJ2-7; d_call: TRBD2; cdr3_aa: CASRTSGSYEQYF; cdr3_nt: TGTGCCAGCAGGACTAGCGGGAGCTACGAGCAGTACTTC
v_call: TRBV6-6; clone_size: .; j_call: TRBJ2-3; d_call: TRBD2; cdr3_aa: CASSGGLAGLTDTQYF; cdr3_nt: TGTGCCAGCAGTGGGGGACTAGCGGGCCTCACAGATACGCAGTATTTT
v_call: TRBV6-5; clone_size: .; j_call: TRBJ2-3; d_call: .; cdr3_aa: CASSYSARVRADTQYF; cdr3_nt: TGTGCCAGCAGTTACTCGGCCCGGGTCAGGGCAGATACGCAGTATTTT
v_call: TRBV18; clone_size: .; j_call: TRBJ2-3; d_call: TRBD1; cdr3_aa: CASSPPGQLHTQYF; cdr3_nt: TGTGCCAGCTCACCCCCGGGACAGTTACATACGCAGTATTTT
v_call: TRBV18; clone_size: .; j_call: TRBJ2-5; d_call: TRBD1; cdr3_aa: CASTSLSGTAIQETQYF; cdr3_nt: TGTGCCAGCACCTCTCTCTCCGGGACAGCAATCCAAGAGACCCAGTACTTC
v_call: TRBV19; clone_size: .; j_call: TRBJ1-5; d_call: .; cdr3_aa: CASSGIVSNQPQHF; cdr3_nt: TGTGCCAGTTCAGGGATTGTTAGCAATCAGCCCCAGCATTTT
v_call: TRBV6-5; clone_size: .; j_call: TRBJ2-2; d_call: .; cdr3_aa: CASSYLRGAGTGELFF; cdr3_nt: TGTGCCAGCAGTTACTTAAGGGGCGCGGGCACCGGGGAGCTGTTTTTT
v_call: TRBV29-1; clone_size: .; j_call: TRBJ2-3; d_call: .; cdr3_aa: CSVESARVPDTQYF; cdr3_nt: TGCAGCGTTGAGAGCGCTCGCGTTCCAGATACGCAGTATTTT
v_call: TRBV18; clone_size: .; j_call: TRBJ2-1; d_call: TRBD2; cdr3_aa: CASSPFGSSGRFSNEQFF; cdr3_nt: TGTGCCAGCTCACCCTTCGGCTCTAGCGGGAGGTTTTCCAATGAGCAGTTCTTC
v_call: TRBV5-6; clone_size: .; j_call: TRBJ1-2; d_call: TRBD1; cdr3_aa: CATLHRGVDYGYTF; cdr3_nt: TGTGCCACCCTACACAGGGGGGTGGACTATGGCTACACCTTC
v_call: TRBV28; clone_size: .; j_call: TRBJ1-2; d_call: .; cdr3_aa: CASSPLYRYYGYTF; cdr3_nt: TGTGCCAGCAGTCCCCTTTACAGATACTATGGCTACACCTTC
v_call: TRBV9; clone_size: .; j_call: TRBJ1-2; d_call: .; cdr3_aa: CASSVGTWGNYGYTF; cdr3_nt: TGTGCCAGCAGCGTAGGGACTTGGGGAAACTATGGCTACACCTTC
v_call: TRBV18; clone_size: .; j_call: TRBJ2-5; d_call: TRBD1; cdr3_aa: CASSPTGTALRETQYF; cdr3_nt: TGTGCCAGCTCACCTACCGGGACAGCCCTTCGGGAGACCCAGTACTTC
v_call: TRBV19; clone_size: .; j_call: TRBJ2-2; d_call: TRBD2; cdr3_aa: CASSIGLAGGSTGELFF; cdr3_nt: TGTGCCAGTAGTATAGGTCTAGCGGGAGGCTCCACCGGGGAGCTGTTTTTT
v_call: TRBV5-6; clone_size: .; j_call: TRBJ1-5; d_call: .; cdr3_aa: CASSQGRGLIQPQHF; cdr3_nt: TGTGCCAGCTCCCAGGGCCGGGGCCTAATCCAGCCCCAGCATTTT
v_call: TRBV5-1; clone_size: .; j_call: TRBJ2-3; d_call: .; cdr3_aa: CASSLDEISTDTQYF; cdr3_nt: TGCGCCAGCAGCTTGGATGAGATTAGCACAGATACGCAGTATTTT
v_call: TRBV10-3; clone_size: .; j_call: TRBJ2-7; d_call: .; cdr3_aa: CAISDRPVEQYF; cdr3_nt: TGTGCCATCAGTGACCGCCCGGTTGAGCAGTACTTC
v_call: TRBV5-1; clone_size: once; j_call: TRBJ2-3; d_call: TRBD2; cdr3_aa: CASSWGTSGMMDTQYF; cdr3_nt: TGCGCCAGCAGCTGGGGGACTAGCGGGATGATGGATACGCAGTATTTT
v_call: TRBV5-1; clone_size: .; j_call: TRBJ2-7; d_call: .; cdr3_aa: CASSLITTSYEQYF; cdr3_nt: TGCGCCAGCAGCTTGATAACGACCTCCTACGAGCAGTACTTC
v_call: TRBV6-1; clone_size: .; j_call: TRBJ1-2; d_call: .; cdr3_aa: CASSETGDRYGYTF; cdr3_nt: TGTGCCAGCAGTGAAACGGGGGACCGCTATGGCTACACCTTC
v_call: TRBV6-5; clone_size: .; j_call: TRBJ2-1; d_call: TRBD1; cdr3_aa: CASSYRTGLNEQFF; cdr3_nt: TGTGCCAGCAGCTACAGGACAGGGCTGAATGAGCAGTTCTTC
v_call: TRBV25-1; clone_size: .; j_call: TRBJ2-3; d_call: TRBD1; cdr3_aa: CASSDSRTGGDTQYF; cdr3_nt: TGTGCCAGCAGTGATTCCCGGACAGGAGGAGATACGCAGTATTTT